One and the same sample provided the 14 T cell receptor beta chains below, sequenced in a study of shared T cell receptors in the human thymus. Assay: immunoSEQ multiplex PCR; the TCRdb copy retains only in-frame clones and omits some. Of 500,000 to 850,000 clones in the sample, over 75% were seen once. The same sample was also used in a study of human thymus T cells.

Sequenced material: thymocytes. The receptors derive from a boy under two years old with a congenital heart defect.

This chain's CDR3 is CASSLSRGLYEQYF. The CDR3 nucleotides read TGTGCCAGCAGCTTGAGCAGGGGGCTCTACGAGCAGTACTTC. This chain links TRBV5-5 with TRBJ2-7, with 8 bases matching TRBD1. The germline V gene has CDR1 SGHKS and CDR2 YYEKEE (reference sequence). With 1 base clipped from V and 3 bases from J, the junction kept 3 bases outside the gene matches. CDR3 length equals 14 residues.

The CDR3 sequence: CASSHTGQTNYGYTF. As DNA, the CDR3 is TGTGCCAGCAGCCATACGGGACAGACTAACTATGGCTACACCTTC. V and J are TRBV7-9 and TRBJ1-2, with 7 bases fitting TRBD1. Per the germline V gene, CDR1 is SEHNR and CDR2 is FQNEAQ (reference sequence). The CDR3 spans 15 residues. With 5 bases clipped from V and 0 bases from J, the junction kept 6 bases outside the gene matches.

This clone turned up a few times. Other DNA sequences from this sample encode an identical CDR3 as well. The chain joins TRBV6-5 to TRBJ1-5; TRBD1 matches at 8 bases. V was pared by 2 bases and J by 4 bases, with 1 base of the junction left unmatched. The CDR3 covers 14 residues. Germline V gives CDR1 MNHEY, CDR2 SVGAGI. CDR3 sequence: CASSYGQGNQPQHF. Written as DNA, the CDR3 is TGTGCCAGCAGTTACGGACAGGGAAATCAGCCCCAGCATTTT.

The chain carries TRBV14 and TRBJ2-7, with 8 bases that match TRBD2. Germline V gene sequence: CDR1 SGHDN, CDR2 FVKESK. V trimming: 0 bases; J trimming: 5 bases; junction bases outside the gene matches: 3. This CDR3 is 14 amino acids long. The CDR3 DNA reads TGTGCCAGCAGCCAAGATCAACTAGCGGACGAGCAGTACTTC. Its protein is CASSQDQLADEQYF.

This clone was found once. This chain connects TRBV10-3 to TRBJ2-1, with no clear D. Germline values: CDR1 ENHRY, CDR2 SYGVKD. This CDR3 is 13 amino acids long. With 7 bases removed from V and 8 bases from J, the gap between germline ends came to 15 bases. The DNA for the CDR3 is TGTGCCATCAATGCTAGAGGAATCGATGAGCAGTTCTTC. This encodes CAINARGIDEQFF.

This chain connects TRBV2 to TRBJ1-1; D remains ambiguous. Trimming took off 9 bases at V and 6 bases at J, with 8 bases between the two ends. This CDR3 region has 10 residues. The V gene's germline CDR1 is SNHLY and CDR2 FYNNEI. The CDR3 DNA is TGTGCCAGACAGAGCCCTGAAGCTTTCTTT. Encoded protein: CARQSPEAFF.

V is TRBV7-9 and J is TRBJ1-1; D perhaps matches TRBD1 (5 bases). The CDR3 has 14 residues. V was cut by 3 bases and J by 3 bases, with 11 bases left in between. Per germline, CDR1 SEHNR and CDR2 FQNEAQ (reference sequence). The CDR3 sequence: CASSFAREDTEAFF. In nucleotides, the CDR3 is TGTGCCAGCAGCTTTGCCAGGGAGGACACTGAAGCTTTCTTT.

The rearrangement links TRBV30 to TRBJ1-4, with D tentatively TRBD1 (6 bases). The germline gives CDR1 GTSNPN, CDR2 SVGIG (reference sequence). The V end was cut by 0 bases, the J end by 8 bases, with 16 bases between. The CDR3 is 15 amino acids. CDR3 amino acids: CAWSVKGVRREKLFF. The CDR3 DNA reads TGTGCCTGGAGTGTGAAGGGGGTGCGTAGAGAAAAACTGTTTTTT.

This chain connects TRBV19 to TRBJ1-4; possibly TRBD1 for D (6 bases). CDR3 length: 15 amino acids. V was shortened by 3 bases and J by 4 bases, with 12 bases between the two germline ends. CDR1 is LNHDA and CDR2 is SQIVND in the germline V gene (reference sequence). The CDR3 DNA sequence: TGTGCCAGTAGTATGAGGGGACACCATAATGAAAAACTGTTTTTT. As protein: CASSMRGHHNEKLFF.

The CDR3 bases are TGTGCCAGCAGCCCGGGACTCAGTTTGTGGGAGCAGTACTTC. This codes for CASSPGLSLWEQYF. V gene TRBV28 combines with J gene TRBJ2-7; maybe TRBD2 (6 bases). V lost 6 bases and J 7 bases, leaving 19 bases between the germline ends. The germline V gene has CDR1 MDHEN and CDR2 SYDVKM. CDR3 length: 14 amino acids.

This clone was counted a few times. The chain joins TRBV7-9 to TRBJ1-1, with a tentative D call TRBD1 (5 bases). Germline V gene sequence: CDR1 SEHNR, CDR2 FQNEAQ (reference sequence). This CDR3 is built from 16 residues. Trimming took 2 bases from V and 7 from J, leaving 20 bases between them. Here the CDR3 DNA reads TGTGCCAGCAGCTTATCCCATTACTGGGGCGGTGATGAAGCTTTCTTT. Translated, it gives CASSLSHYWGGDEAFF.

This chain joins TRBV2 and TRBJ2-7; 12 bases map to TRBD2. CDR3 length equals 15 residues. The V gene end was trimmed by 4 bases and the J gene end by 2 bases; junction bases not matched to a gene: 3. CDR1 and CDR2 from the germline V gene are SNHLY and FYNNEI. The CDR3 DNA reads TGTGCCAGCAGTGGGCTAGCGGGAGGGCCCTACGAGCAGTACTTC. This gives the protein CASSGLAGGPYEQYF. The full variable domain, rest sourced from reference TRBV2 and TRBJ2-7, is EPEVTQTPSHQVTQMGQEVILRCVPISNHLYFYWYRQILGQKVEFLVSFYNNEISEKSEIFDDQFSVERPDGSNFTLKIRSTKLEDSAMYFCASSGLAGGPYEQYFGPGTRLTVT.

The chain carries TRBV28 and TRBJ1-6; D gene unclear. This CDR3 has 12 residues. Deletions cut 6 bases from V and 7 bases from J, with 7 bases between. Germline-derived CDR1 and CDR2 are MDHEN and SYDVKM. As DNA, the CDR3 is TGTGCCAGCAGCCCGAGAAATTCACCCCTCCACTTT. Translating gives CASSPRNSPLHF.

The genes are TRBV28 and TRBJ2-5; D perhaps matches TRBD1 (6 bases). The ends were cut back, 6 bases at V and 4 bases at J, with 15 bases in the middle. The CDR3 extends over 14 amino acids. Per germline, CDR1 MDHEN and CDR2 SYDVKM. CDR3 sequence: CASSLQGSRETQYF. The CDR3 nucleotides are TGTGCCAGCAGCCTACAGGGTTCCCGAGAGACCCAGTACTTC.